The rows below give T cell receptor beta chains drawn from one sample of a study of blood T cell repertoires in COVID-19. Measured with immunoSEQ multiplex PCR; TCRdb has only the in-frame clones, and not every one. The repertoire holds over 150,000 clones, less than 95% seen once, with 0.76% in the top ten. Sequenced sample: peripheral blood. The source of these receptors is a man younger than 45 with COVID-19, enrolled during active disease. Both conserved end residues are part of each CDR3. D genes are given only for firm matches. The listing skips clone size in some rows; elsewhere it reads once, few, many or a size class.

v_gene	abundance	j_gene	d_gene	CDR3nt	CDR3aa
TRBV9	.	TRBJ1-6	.	TGTGCCAGCAGCGTAGGGACAGTCGGCTCACCCCTCCACTTT	CASSVGTVGSPLHF
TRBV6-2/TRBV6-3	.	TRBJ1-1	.	TGTGCCAGCAGTTACTCAAAGAAGGGGGGGTGGAACACTGAAGCTTTCTTT	CASSYSKKGGWNTEAFF
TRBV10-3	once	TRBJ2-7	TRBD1	TGTGCCACCGGGACAGGGGGTTACTACGAGCAGTACTTC	CATGTGGYYEQYF
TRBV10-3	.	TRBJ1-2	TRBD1	TGTGCCAACAACCCGGGACAGGGAATAGGGGGCTACACCTTC	CANNPGQGIGGYTF
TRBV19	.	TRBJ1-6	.	TGTGCCAGTAGTATGGACCGGGAGAATTCACCCCTCCACTTT	CASSMDRENSPLHF
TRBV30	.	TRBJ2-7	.	TGTGCCTGGAGTGTGACAGCCCTACCCTACGAGCAGTACTTC	CAWSVTALPYEQYF
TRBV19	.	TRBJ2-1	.	TGTGCCAGTAGTATAGACGACTACAGCTCCTACAATGAGCAGTTCTTC	CASSIDDYSSYNEQFF
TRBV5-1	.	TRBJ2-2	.	TGCGCCAGCAGCTCAGCGGGACATTCGAACACCGGGGAGCTGTTTTTT	CASSSAGHSNTGELFF
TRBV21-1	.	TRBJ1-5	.	TGTGCCAGCAGCAAAGCGGACATCCCCAGGCCCCAGCATTTT	CASSKADIPRPQHF
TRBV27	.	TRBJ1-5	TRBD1	TGTGCCAGCAGTCCGGGGCTGGGACAGAATAGCAATCAGCCCCAGCATTTT	CASSPGLGQNSNQPQHF
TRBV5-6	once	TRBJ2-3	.	TGTGCCAGCAGCTTACTTAGCACAGATACGCAGTATTTT	CASSLLSTDTQYF
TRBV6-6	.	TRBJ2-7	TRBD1	TGTGCCACCATCGGGACAGGAGGCTACGAGCAGTACTTC	CATIGTGGYEQYF
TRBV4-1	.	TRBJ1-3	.	TGCGCCAGCAGCCAACAGGGTTTTCCTGGAAACACCATATATTTT	CASSQQGFPGNTIYF
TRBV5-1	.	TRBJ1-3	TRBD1	TGCGCCAGCAGCTTAAATTACAGGGGGAACACCATATATTTT	CASSLNYRGNTIYF
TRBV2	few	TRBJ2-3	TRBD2	TGTGCCAGCAGTAGGAGCGGGGGTATGGTAGGTACGCAGTATTTT	CASSRSGGMVGTQYF
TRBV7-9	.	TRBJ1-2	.	TGTGCCAGCAGCTTTGACGGAGATTACTATGGCTACACCTTC	CASSFDGDYYGYTF
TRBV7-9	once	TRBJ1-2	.	TGTGCCAGCAGCTCCCCATCGACGCAGGCTGCTAACTATGGCTACACCTTC	CASSSPSTQAANYGYTF
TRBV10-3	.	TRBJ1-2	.	TGTGCCATCAGTGAGTTTCGGACTCGGAACTATGGCTACACCTTC	CAISEFRTRNYGYTF
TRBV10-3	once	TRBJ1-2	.	TGTGCCATCGGTGAGGGGGAGGACTTAGGCGGCTACACCTTC	CAIGEGEDLGGYTF
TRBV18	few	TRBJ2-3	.	TGTGCCAGCTCGCTACGCCGGGACCCTCAGGGGGATACGCAGTATTTT	CASSLRRDPQGDTQYF
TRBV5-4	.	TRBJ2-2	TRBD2	TGTGCCACCACAGTCAGCGGGGGGGCCTCCGGGGAGCTGTTTTTT	CATTVSGGASGELFF
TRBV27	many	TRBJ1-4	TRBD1	TGTGCCAGCAGCCTCCCGACAGGGGAAACCACAACTAATGAAAAACTGTTTTTT	CASSLPTGETTTNEKLFF
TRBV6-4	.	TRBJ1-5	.	TGTGCCAGCAGTGTGGAGAGCAATCAGCCCCAGCATTTT	CASSVESNQPQHF
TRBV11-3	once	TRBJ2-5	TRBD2	TGTGCCAGCAGCACCCGACTAGCGGGGGAACAAGAGACCCAGTACTTC	CASSTRLAGEQETQYF
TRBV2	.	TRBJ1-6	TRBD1	TGTGCCAGCAGTGCGGGGACAGGGTCTGGATCACCCCTCCACTTT	CASSAGTGSGSPLHF
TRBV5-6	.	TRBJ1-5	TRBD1	TGTGCCAGCAGCTTGAAGGGACAGGGATCAAATCAGCCCCAGCATTTT	CASSLKGQGSNQPQHF
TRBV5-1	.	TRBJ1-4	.	TGCGCCAGCAGCCCGGGATCAACTAATGAAAAACTGTTTTTT	CASSPGSTNEKLFF
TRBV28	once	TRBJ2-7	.	TGTGCCAGCAGTATTCCTCGGGGTACCTACGAGCAGTACTTC	CASSIPRGTYEQYF